These 11 T cell receptor beta chains share one sample of origin, sequenced in a study. Tregs were sorted as CD4+CD25+CD127-/low cells. Amplification of TRBV12-4/TRBJ1-2 clonotypes used adaptor-ligated barcode primers. TCRdb reprocessed the multiplex PCR reads with MiXCR, giving one entry per CDR3 protein. The sample has several hundred distinct CDR3 sequences; 24% are singletons. Material: Tregs sorted from blood. These receptors originate from a female donor with breast cancer.

Within the sample, this clonotype is large (0.1 to 1%). The genes are TRBV12-3 or TRBV12-4 and TRBJ1-2; D remains unclear. The V gene lost 3 bases and the J gene lost 6 bases, with 8 bases spanning the gap. The CDR3 is 12 amino acids. The CDR3 coding sequence is TGTGCCAGCAGTTTGGGTTGGAATGGCTACACCTTC. Protein sequence: CASSLGWNGYTF.

This clonotype has just a few counts. The gene calls are TRBV12-3 or TRBV12-4 and TRBJ1-2; D is possibly TRBD1 (6 bases). The CDR3 is 13 amino acids. V gave up 5 bases and J gave up 6 bases, with 13 bases separating them. The CDR3: CASSPVQGHGYTF. CDR3 in DNA: TGTGCCAGCAGTCCGGTACAGGGCCATGGCTACACCTTC.

This clonotype is classed as large. The chain uses TRBV12-3 or TRBV12-4 and TRBJ1-2; D unresolved. This CDR3 comprises 13 residues. With 8 bases removed from V and 7 bases from J, the gap between germline ends came to 17 bases. The CDR3 bases are TGTGCCAGCCTCACGCGGAGGGCGGGTGGCTACACCTTC. This encodes CASLTRRAGGYTF.

This clonotype is categorized as large. This chain joins TRBV12-3 or TRBV12-4 and TRBJ1-2; D ambiguous. V was cut by 7 bases and J by 0 bases, with 12 bases left in between. CDR3 length equals 14 residues. As DNA, the CDR3 is TGTGCCAGCACCTGGACCGGCGCTAACTATGGCTACACCTTC. Its translation is CASTWTGANYGYTF.

By sample fraction, this clonotype is hyperexpanded. The rearrangement joins TRBV12-3 or TRBV12-4 to TRBJ1-2; the D is unclear. This CDR3 region has 15 residues. Trimming took off 5 bases at V and 5 bases at J, with 18 bases between the two ends. The CDR3 sequence: CASSLTDSGGYGYTF. CDR3 nucleotide sequence: TGTGCCAGCAGTCTAACGGACTCCGGAGGGTATGGCTACACCTTC.

The chain has TRBV12-3 or TRBV12-4 and TRBJ1-2; perhaps TRBD1 as D (5 bases). The CDR3 sequence is 13 residues long. Trimming left V 9 bases short and J 0 bases short, with 11 bases between. The CDR3 region is CASSFRANYGYTF. The CDR3 DNA sequence: TGTGCCAGTTCCTTCAGGGCTAACTATGGCTACACCTTC.

The chain couples TRBV12-3 or TRBV12-4 to TRBJ1-2; D unresolved. V was cut by 5 bases and J by 3 bases, with 10 bases left in between. The CDR3 covers 13 residues. The CDR3 loop reads CASSHAVYYGYTF. CDR3 in DNA: TGTGCCAGCAGTCACGCGGTCTACTATGGCTACACCTTC.

This clonotype is large within its sample. CDR3 DNA: TGTGCCAGCAGTTCGACGACCAACTATGGCTACACCTTC. It yields the protein CASSSTTNYGYTF. The gene calls are TRBV12-3 or TRBV12-4 and TRBJ1-2; unclear D gene. This CDR3 region has 13 residues. V lost 4 bases to trimming and J lost 2 bases, with 8 bases between them.

This clonotype ranks as large. A junction boundary mismatches the germline segment, possibly from a read error. The J gene is TRBJ1-2, the V gene TRBV12-3 or TRBV12-4; possible D gene TRBD1, 5 bases. There are 15 residues in the CDR3. CDR3 DNA sequence: TGTGCCAGCAGCTTAGACTCAGGGAGCACCTATGGCTACACCTTC. It translates to CASSLDSGSTYGYTF.

This clonotype is large in the sample. This chain connects TRBV12-3 or TRBV12-4 to TRBJ1-2; a weak D match, TRBD1 (6 bases). V lost 4 bases and J lost 4, with 10 bases in between. The CDR3 has 13 amino acids. This CDR3 is CASSSGDGYGYTF. CDR3 nucleotide sequence: TGTGCCAGCAGTTCAGGGGATGGCTATGGCTACACCTTC.

This sequence joins TRBV12-3 or TRBV12-4 and TRBJ1-2; 7 positions agree with TRBD1. This CDR3 has 15 residues. V was clipped by 7 bases and J by 0 bases; unmatched bases: 8. The CDR3 coding sequence is TGTGCCAGCATCCTTCTGACAGGGTCTAACTATGGCTACACCTTC. Amino acids: CASILLTGSNYGYTF.